Listed here are 8 T cell receptor beta chains from one sample, sequenced in a study of regulatory and conventional T cells in RAG deficiency. Genomic DNA came from blood regulatory T cells gated CD4+ CD25-high CD127-low. The repertoire was sequenced with immunoSEQ multiplex PCR; TCRdb's copy has only in-frame clones and lacks some. The sample yields approximately 10,000 clones, approximately 94% seen once. The same sample was also used in a study of regulatory T cells. As that study records: Primers: 52 TRBV forward and 13 TRBJ reverse.

The material sequenced was CD127- CD25+ CD4+ Tregs sorted from blood. The receptors were sampled from a human donor in good health.

This rearrangement joins TRBV15 to TRBJ2-1; D perhaps matches TRBD1 (5 bases). Per the germline V gene, CDR1 is LNHNV and CDR2 is YYDKDF (reference sequence). Trimming removed 0 bases at V and 4 bases at J, with 10 bases between. The CDR3 runs to 15 residues. The CDR3 region has the DNA TGTGCCACCAGCAGAGATCACCAGGGATACAATGAGCAGTTCTTC. Amino acids: CATSRDHQGYNEQFF.

V is TRBV9 and J is TRBJ1-1, with 12 bases matching TRBD1. The trim removed 2 bases at V and 7 bases at J, leaving 3 bases unmatched. The germline CDR1 and CDR2 sequences are SGDLS and YYNGEE. The CDR3 contains 14 residues. CDR3 sequence (DNA): TGTGCCAGCAGCGTGGGACAGGGGGCTGTTGAAGCTTTCTTT. Protein: CASSVGQGAVEAFF.

The chain combines TRBV5-6 with TRBJ2-1, with 9 bases matching TRBD1. V shed 0 bases, J shed 6 bases, and the junction held 7 bases outside the gene matches. CDR3 length: 16 amino acids. Germline CDR1 is SGHDT and CDR2 is YYEEEE. The CDR3 protein is CASSLGGTGISNEQFF. CDR3 nucleotide sequence: TGTGCCAGCAGCTTGGGGGGGACAGGGATTTCCAATGAGCAGTTCTTC.

The J gene is TRBJ1-3, the V gene TRBV6-5; 11 bases map to TRBD1. The CDR3 extends over 15 amino acids. In germline, CDR1 is MNHEY, CDR2 SVGAGI. Trimming cost V 7 bases and J 1 base; bases outside gene matches: 3. CDR3 DNA sequence: TGTGCCAGCAAGGACAGGGGGCGATCTGGAAACACCATATATTTT. Its translation: CASKDRGRSGNTIYF.

This clone showed up just once. J is TRBJ1-4 and V is TRBV6-1; D unresolved. The CDR3 is 13 residues long. Germline loops: CDR1 MNHNS, CDR2 SASEGT. Between the trimmed V and J ends, which lost 10 bases and 11 bases, there was a span of 20 bases. CDR3 DNA: TGTGCCACGGCGTCGAGAGGCGACTTTAAACTGTTTTTT. It yields the protein CATASRGDFKLFF.

The gene calls are TRBV19 and TRBJ2-1, with 11 bases identical to TRBD2. After removal of 8 bases from V and 0 bases from J, the junction contained 3 bases not matched to a gene. In germline, CDR1 is LNHDA, CDR2 SQIVND (reference sequence). This CDR3 is 15 amino acids long. This CDR3 is CASLAGGYSYNEQFF. The CDR3 nucleotides are TGTGCCAGTCTAGCGGGGGGATACTCCTACAATGAGCAGTTCTTC. Using reference TRBV19 and TRBJ2-1 for the parts outside the CDR3, the full variable domain is DGGITQSPKYLFRKEGQNVTLSCEQNLNHDAMYWYRQDPGQGLRLIYYSQIVNDFQKGDIAEGYSVSREKKESFPLTVTSAQKNPTAFYLCASLAGGYSYNEQFFGPGTRLTVL.

This chain joins TRBV30 and TRBJ2-1; the match to TRBD1 covers 8 bases. Germline assignment: CDR1 GTSNPN and CDR2 SVGIG (reference sequence). V was pared by 3 bases and J by 8 bases, with 12 bases of the junction left unmatched. The CDR3 runs 15 residues. In DNA form, the CDR3 reads TGTGCCTGGAGCCTACTACAGGGGGTCATAGATGAGCAGTTCTTC. Protein sequence: CAWSLLQGVIDEQFF. Full variable domain (outside the CDR3, taken from reference TRBV30 and TRBJ2-1): SQTIHQWPATLVQPVGSPLSLECTVEGTSNPNLYWYRQAAGRGLQLLFYSVGIGQISSEVPQNLSASRPQDRQFILSSKKLLLSDSGFYLCAWSLLQGVIDEQFFGPGTRLTVL.

The chain is built from TRBV5-1 and TRBJ1-3, with 7 bases that match TRBD1. Per the germline V gene, CDR1 is SGHRS and CDR2 is YFSETQ. This CDR3 is 14 amino acids long. V shed 4 bases, J shed 4 bases, and the junction held 5 bases outside the gene matches. The CDR3 loop is CASSPGTEGNTIYF. In DNA form, the CDR3 reads TGCGCCAGCAGCCCCGGGACAGAAGGAAACACCATATATTTT.